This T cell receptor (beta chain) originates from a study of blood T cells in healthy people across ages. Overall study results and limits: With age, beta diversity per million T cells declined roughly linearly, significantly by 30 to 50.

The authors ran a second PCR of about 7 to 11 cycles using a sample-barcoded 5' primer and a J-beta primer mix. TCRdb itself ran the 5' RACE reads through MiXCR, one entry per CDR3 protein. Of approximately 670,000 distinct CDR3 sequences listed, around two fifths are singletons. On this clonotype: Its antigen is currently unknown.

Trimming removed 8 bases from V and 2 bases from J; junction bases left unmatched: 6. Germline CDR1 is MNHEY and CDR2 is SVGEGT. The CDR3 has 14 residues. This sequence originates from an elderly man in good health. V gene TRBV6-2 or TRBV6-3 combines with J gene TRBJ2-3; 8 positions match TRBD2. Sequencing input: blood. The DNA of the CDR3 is TGTGCCAGCTGCCAGCGGGGGAACACAGATACGCAGTATTTT. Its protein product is CASCQRGNTDTQYF.